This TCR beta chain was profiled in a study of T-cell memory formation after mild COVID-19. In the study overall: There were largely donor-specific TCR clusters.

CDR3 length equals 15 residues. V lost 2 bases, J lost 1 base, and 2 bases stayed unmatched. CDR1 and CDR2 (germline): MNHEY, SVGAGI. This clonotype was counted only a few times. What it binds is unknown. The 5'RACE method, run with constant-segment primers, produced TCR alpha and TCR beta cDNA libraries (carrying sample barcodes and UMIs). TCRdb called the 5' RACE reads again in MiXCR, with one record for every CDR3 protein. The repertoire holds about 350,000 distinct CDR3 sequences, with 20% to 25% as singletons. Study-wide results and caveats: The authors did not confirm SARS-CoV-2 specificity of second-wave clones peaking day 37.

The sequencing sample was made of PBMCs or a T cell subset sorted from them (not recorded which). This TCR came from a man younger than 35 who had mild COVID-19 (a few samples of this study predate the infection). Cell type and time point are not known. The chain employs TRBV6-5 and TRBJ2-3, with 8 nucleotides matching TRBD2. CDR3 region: CASSYRGGRTDTQYF. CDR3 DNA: TGTGCCAGCAGTTACCGGGGGGGACGCACAGATACGCAGTATTTT.